The 2 T cell receptor beta chains presented below share a single source sample, sequenced in a study of T-cell memory formation after mild COVID-19. Each CDR3 protein gets one entry after TCRdb re-called the 5' RACE reads with MiXCR. This sample has about 390,000 distinct CDR3 sequences; under 25% occur once, and the top ten carry about 12%. Sequences were obtained from PBMCs or a T cell subset sorted from them (not recorded which). All receptors derive from an adult woman who had mild COVID-19 (a few samples of this study predate the infection). Cell type and time point are not known.

There are a few counts of this clonotype. The rearrangement joins TRBV7-2 to TRBJ2-4, with D possibly being TRBD2 (5 bases). The germline V gene has CDR1 SGHTA and CDR2 FQGNSA. The length of the CDR3 is 14 residues. With 5 bases removed from V and 4 bases from J, the gap between germline ends came to 12 bases. The chain's CDR3 is CASSPGIKKNIQYF. In DNA form, the CDR3 reads TGTGCCAGCAGCCCCGGGATCAAAAAAAACATTCAGTACTTC.

The gene calls are TRBV2 and TRBJ2-7; D remains unclear. The CDR3 runs to 13 residues. V gave up 7 bases and J gave up 7 bases, with 17 bases separating them. Looked up from germline, CDR1 is SNHLY and CDR2 is FYNNEI. The CDR3 DNA sequence: TGTGCCAGCAAAGGCGGAGAGCTACGTGAGCAGTACTTC. This translates into CASKGGELREQYF.